Sequencing of this T cell receptor beta chain was carried out in a study of Tregs in tolerant kidney transplant recipients. Regarding the study as a whole: Biological reproducibility was not directly addressed, but technical replication error appeared minimal.

The CDR3 is 16 residues long. V was pared by 2 bases and J by 0 bases, with 14 bases between. The germline V gene has CDR1 LNHNV and CDR2 YYDKDF (reference sequence). For this clone: Antigen unknown.

Unstimulated Tregs (CD4+CD25+CD127-) and CD4+CD25- non-Tregs were sorted from PBMCs. TCRdb keeps only in-frame clones here, not all; method: immunoSEQ multiplex PCR. Here the sample spans 240,000 or so clones, 65% to 85% being singletons. The genes are TRBV15 and TRBJ2-7; D is undetermined. This receptor was identified in a human donor in good health. Sequences were obtained from CD4+ T cells from blood. The CDR3 region is CATSRKSGESSYEQYF. CDR3 nucleotide sequence: TGTGCCACCAGCAGAAAGTCAGGCGAGAGCTCCTACGAGCAGTACTTC.